Each of the 32 T cell receptor beta chains below was sequenced from the same sample in a study of blood T cell repertoires in COVID-19. The data were produced by immunoSEQ multiplex PCR, yet TCRdb's version contains in-frame clones alone and is incomplete. Seen here are some 300,000 clones, around 90% observed once, and the top ten hold about 1%. What was sequenced was peripheral blood. These receptors originate from a middle-aged woman with COVID-19, enrolled during active disease.

V is TRBV12-3 or TRBV12-4 and J is TRBJ2-5; D might be TRBD2 (6 bases). Trimming pared 5 bases from V and 4 bases from J, leaving 11 bases between. The CDR3 loop spans 13 amino acids. The CDR3: CASSPPGVETQYF. The DNA for the CDR3 is TGTGCCAGCAGTCCTCCGGGGGTAGAGACCCAGTACTTC.

The chain carries TRBV6-2 or TRBV6-3 and TRBJ1-2, with 7 bases identical to TRBD1. With 0 bases clipped from V and 1 base from J, the junction kept 8 bases outside the gene matches. CDR3 size: 17 residues. Per germline, CDR1 MNHEY and CDR2 SVGEGT. The CDR3 DNA follows: TGTGCCAGCAGTTACTCGCGCGGACAGGTTCTTAACTATGGCTACACCTTC. This codes for CASSYSRGQVLNYGYTF.

The chain has TRBV19 and TRBJ2-2, with D possibly being TRBD1 (6 bases). The CDR3 contains 14 residues. V was pared by 6 bases and J by 2 bases, with 10 bases between. Germline CDR1 reads LNHDA; CDR2 reads SQIVND (reference sequence). CDR3 amino acids: CASRGAPNTGELFF. CDR3 nucleotides: TGTGCCAGTAGGGGGGCCCCAAACACCGGGGAGCTGTTTTTT.

This clone was seen just once. The J gene is TRBJ2-3, the V gene TRBV11-2; D perhaps matches TRBD2 (5 bases). Germline V gene data show CDR1 as SGHAT and CDR2 as FQNNGV. The V and J ends lost 1 base and 2 bases respectively, with 10 bases between them. CDR3 length: 15 residues. CDR3 in amino acids: CASSLAGLNTDTQYF. The CDR3 DNA is TGTGCCAGCAGCTTAGCCGGACTTAACACAGATACGCAGTATTTT.

CDR3 bases: TGTGCCAGCAGTTACTGGACTAGCGGGCGAAACAATGAGCAGTTCTTC. This sequence encodes CASSYWTSGRNNEQFF. The V gene is TRBV6-2 or TRBV6-3, the J gene TRBJ2-1; 11 bases map to TRBD2. Germline CDR1 reads MNHEY; CDR2 reads SVGEGT. With V trimmed by 1 base and J by 5 bases, 4 bases remained unmatched. The length of the CDR3 is 16 residues.

This clone was seen a handful of times. CDR3 sequence reads: CASGQGGSSPLHF. The CDR3 nucleotides read TGTGCCAGCGGACAGGGAGGAAGTTCACCCCTCCACTTT. The chain has TRBV19 and TRBJ1-6; the match to TRBD1 covers 8 bases. Germline loops: CDR1 LNHDA, CDR2 SQIVND (reference sequence). The CDR3 is made up of 13 amino acids. With 9 bases clipped from V and 9 bases from J, the junction kept 7 bases outside the gene matches.

The chain links TRBV10-3 to TRBJ2-6, with 7 bases fitting TRBD1. The CDR3 consists of 14 residues. Germline trimming cut 11 bases from V and 4 bases from J; bases unmatched to any gene: 8. Germline-derived CDR1 and CDR2 are ENHRY and SYGVKD. The chain's CDR3 is CAATGAPGANVLTF. The CDR3 DNA is TGTGCCGCCACAGGGGCCCCCGGGGCCAACGTCCTGACTTTC.

The chain uses TRBV29-1 and TRBJ2-1; 12 bases match TRBD2. The V gene's germline CDR1 is SQVTM and CDR2 ANQGSEA. V dropped 3 bases and J dropped 2; count of bases not matched to a gene: 2. The CDR3 totals 15 residues. CDR3 sequence reads: CSVDRTSGTYNEQFF. The CDR3 DNA follows: TGCAGCGTTGACCGGACTAGCGGGACCTACAATGAGCAGTTCTTC.

The genes are TRBV7-8 and TRBJ2-5; 12 bases align to TRBD2. This CDR3 comprises 15 residues. V lost 5 bases, J lost 4 bases, and 5 bases stayed unmatched. The V gene's germline CDR1 is SGHVS and CDR2 FQNEAQ. The CDR3 DNA reads as TGTGCCAGCAGCCCCAGACTAGCGGGAGTAGAGACCCAGTACTTC. Its translation is CASSPRLAGVETQYF.

The chain carries TRBV2 and TRBJ1-1, with no clear D. The ends were cut back, 8 bases at V and 8 bases at J, with 15 bases in the middle. Germline V CDR1 and CDR2: SNHLY, FYNNEI. The CDR3 runs to 12 residues. The CDR3 protein is CASYTVRSEAFF. The CDR3 nucleotides are TGTGCCAGCTATACAGTAAGGTCCGAAGCTTTCTTT.

This sequence joins TRBV19 and TRBJ2-5, with 9 positions matching TRBD1. V lost 6 bases, J lost 5 bases, and 7 bases stayed unmatched. The CDR3 loop spans 14 amino acids. Germline V gene lookup returns CDR1 LNHDA and CDR2 SQIVND (reference sequence). The CDR3: CASSNRGPLETQYF. Written as DNA, the CDR3 is TGTGCCAGTAGCAACAGGGGGCCCCTGGAGACCCAGTACTTC.

V and J are TRBV25-1 and TRBJ1-4, with 7 bases matching TRBD1. Losses at the gene ends were 6 bases for V and 4 bases for J; bases not matched to a gene: 5. This CDR3 spans 14 amino acids. Germline V gene sequence: CDR1 MGHDK, CDR2 SYGVNS. For the CDR3, the DNA is TGTGCCAGCAGAAGGACAGGATTTAATGAAAAACTGTTTTTT. It is translated as CASRRTGFNEKLFF.

The gene calls are TRBV6-6 and TRBJ2-7; 7 bases are shared with TRBD2. The CDR3 contains 15 residues. Per germline, CDR1 MNHNY and CDR2 SVGAGI (reference sequence). Unmatched junction bases numbered 8, after V lost 2 bases and J lost 4 bases. As DNA, the CDR3 is TGTGCCAGCAGTTACGTGGCTAGCGGAACATACGAGCAGTACTTC. Translation gives CASSYVASGTYEQYF.

The chain links TRBV29-1 to TRBJ1-3; D may be TRBD1 (5 bases). Germline CDR1 and CDR2: SQVTM and ANQGSEA. The CDR3 loop spans 12 amino acids. The CDR3 DNA sequence: TGCAGTGTTACAGGATTTGGAAACACCATATATTTT. Amino acid sequence: CSVTGFGNTIYF.

The chain recombines TRBV6-6 with TRBJ1-4, with D perhaps TRBD1 (5 bases). The CDR3 sequence is 15 residues long. Trimming removed 0 bases at V and 2 bases at J, with 7 bases between. Germline lookup yields CDR1 MNHNY and CDR2 SVGAGI (reference sequence). The CDR3 loop reads CASSYSTATNEKLFF. The CDR3 coding sequence is TGTGCCAGCAGTTACTCGACAGCTACTAATGAAAAACTGTTTTTT.

The CDR3 reads CASSPFRSADTQYF. The CDR3 DNA reads TGTGCCAGCAGCCCCTTTCGATCAGCAGATACGCAGTATTTT. V and J are TRBV3-1 (or the pseudogene TRBV3-2) and TRBJ2-3, with D hard to call. CDR3 length equals 14 residues. V lost 4 bases, J lost 4 bases, and 12 bases lay in between. Germline V gene data show CDR1 as LGHDT and CDR2 as YNNKEL (reference sequence).

Comment on this clone: The same CDR3 is also encoded by other DNA sequences in this sample. CDR3 amino acids: CASSSPRGANEKLFF. DNA for the CDR3: TGTGCCAGCAGTTCCCCTCGGGGGGCTAATGAAAAACTGTTTTTT. The J gene is TRBJ1-4, the V gene TRBV28, with D maybe TRBD1 (5 bases). Germline V gene lookup returns CDR1 MDHEN and CDR2 SYDVKM. The V end lost 4 bases, the J end lost 3 bases, and 12 bases lay between the germline ends. CDR3 length: 15 residues.

The chain employs TRBV5-1 and TRBJ2-5; D might be TRBD2 (5 bases). This CDR3 has 14 amino acids. Germline V lookup: CDR1 SGHRS, CDR2 YFSETQ. Trimming shortened V by 6 bases and J by 5 bases, and 17 bases separated the two germline ends. The CDR3 region is CASTIEPRAETQYF. CDR3 DNA: TGCGCCAGCACAATAGAACCGCGGGCCGAGACCCAGTACTTC.

This clone has only a few counts. One junction end does not reproduce the germline sequence, and a read error may be involved. V gene TRBV7-7 combines with J gene TRBJ2-5; a weak D match, TRBD2 (5 bases). The CDR3 is made up of 15 amino acids. Germline CDR1 is SSHAT and CDR2 is FNYEAQ (reference sequence). The CDR3, as DNA: TGTGCTAGCAGCCTGACCCCCGGGGTAGAAGAGACCCAGTACTTC. This encodes CASSLTPGVEETQYF.

The V and J genes are TRBV11-2 and TRBJ1-1, with D hard to call. The CDR3 totals 14 residues. Per germline, CDR1 SGHAT and CDR2 FQNNGV. V lost 1 base and J 2 bases, leaving 8 bases between the germline ends. The CDR3 protein is CASSLGKSNTEAFF. The CDR3 region has the DNA TGTGCCAGCAGCTTAGGTAAGAGTAACACTGAAGCTTTCTTT. Combining the CDR3 with reference TRBV11-2 and TRBJ1-1 gives the whole variable domain EAGVAQSPRYKIIEKRQSVAFWCNPISGHATLYWYQQILGQGPKLLIQFQNNGVVDDSQLPKDRFSAERLKGVDSTLKIQPAKLEDSAVYLCASSLGKSNTEAFFGQGTRLTVV.

The CDR3 loop is CASSLARLSGNTIYF. The CDR3 DNA reads as TGCGCCAGCAGCTTGGCCAGGCTCTCTGGAAACACCATATATTTT. The chain employs TRBV5-1 and TRBJ1-3; D uncertain. Per germline, CDR1 SGHRS and CDR2 YFSETQ. Deletions cut 0 bases from V and 0 bases from J, with 7 bases between. The CDR3 spans 15 residues.

The V and J genes are TRBV11-2 and TRBJ2-7; 8 bases are shared with TRBD2. V lost 4 bases, J lost 1 base, and 3 bases stayed unmatched. The CDR3 has 14 residues. Germline V gene data show CDR1 as SGHAT and CDR2 as FQNNGV. The CDR3 bases are TGTGCCAGCAGCTGGACTAGCAGATCCTACGAGCAGTACTTC. This sequence encodes CASSWTSRSYEQYF.

V gene TRBV6-2 or TRBV6-3 combines with J gene TRBJ2-7, with TRBD1 matching 9 bases. V dropped 6 bases and J dropped 6; count of bases not matched to a gene: 15. The CDR3 sequence is 16 residues long. Germline V gives CDR1 MNHEY, CDR2 SVGEGT. The CDR3 here is CASSRNLGTGTVEQYF. CDR3 nucleotide sequence: TGTGCCAGCAGCCGGAACTTGGGGACAGGGACGGTCGAGCAGTACTTC.

J is TRBJ1-1 and V is TRBV27; 7 bases are shared with TRBD1. This CDR3 is 13 amino acids long. The germline gives CDR1 MNHEY, CDR2 SMNVEV (reference sequence). Trimming cost V 0 bases and J 8 bases; bases outside gene matches: 3. CDR3 residues: CASSLSGGLEAFF. The CDR3 DNA sequence: TGTGCCAGCAGTTTATCAGGGGGCCTGGAAGCTTTCTTT.

V gene TRBV7-6 combines with J gene TRBJ1-5, with D possibly TRBD1 on 6 matching bases. Germline V gene data show CDR1 as SGHVS and CDR2 as FNYEAQ. CDR3 length: 15 residues. V lost 1 base to trimming and J lost 5 bases, with 12 bases between them. The CDR3 protein is CASSLGWGRDQPQHF. CDR3 nucleotide sequence: TGTGCCAGCAGCTTAGGGTGGGGGCGCGATCAGCCCCAGCATTTT.

Comments on this clone: Mismatch with germline at one junction end may stem from a read error. The V and J genes are TRBV11-2 and TRBJ1-4, with no clear D. Looked up from germline, CDR1 is SGHAT and CDR2 is FQNNGV. The CDR3 contains 12 residues. CDR3 DNA sequence: TGTGCCAGCAGCTTATTTCCCGGGAGCGCAACTTTT. Residues: CASSLFPGSATF.

The chain employs TRBV29-1 and TRBJ1-5; D is possibly TRBD1 (5 bases). The CDR3 consists of 13 residues. Germline loops: CDR1 SQVTM, CDR2 ANQGSEA. Trimming shortened V by 4 bases and J by 5 bases, and 12 bases separated the two germline ends. CDR3 in DNA: TGCAGCGTTGGTCCAGGGATGGATCAGCCCCAGCATTTT. Encoded protein: CSVGPGMDQPQHF.

The gene calls are TRBV7-9 and TRBJ1-1; 9 bases are shared with TRBD1. V shed 6 bases, J shed 6 bases, and the junction held 2 bases outside the gene matches. The CDR3 runs 12 residues. Germline values: CDR1 SEHNR, CDR2 FQNEAQ (reference sequence). Written as DNA, the CDR3 is TGTGCCAGCAGTACAGGGGGCGCTGAAGCTTTCTTT. It codes for CASSTGGAEAFF. The complete variable domain, with remaining parts taken from reference TRBV7-9 and TRBJ1-1, reads DTGVSQNPRHKITKRGQNVTFRCDPISEHNRLYWYRQTLGQGPEFLTYFQNEAQLEKSRLLSDRFSAERPKGSFSTLEIQRTEQGDSAMYLCASSTGGAEAFFGQGTRLTVV.

V is TRBV4-3 and J is TRBJ1-6; D not certain. This CDR3 is 17 amino acids long. Germline V lookup: CDR1 LGHNA, CDR2 YSLEER. Trimming pared 0 bases from V and 7 bases from J, leaving 16 bases between. The CDR3 DNA is TGCGCCAGCAGCCAAGATCACCAGGTAGATCGGAATTCACCCCTCCACTTT. It yields the protein CASSQDHQVDRNSPLHF.

The V and J genes are TRBV18 and TRBJ1-1; D not certain. V lost 6 bases and J 0 bases, leaving 8 bases between the germline ends. The CDR3 spans 13 residues. Germline values: CDR1 KGHSH, CDR2 LQKENI. In DNA form, the CDR3 reads TGTGCCAGCTCCCCCTACTTGAACACTGAAGCTTTCTTT. Residues: CASSPYLNTEAFF.

This clone appeared a single time. The J gene is TRBJ2-7, the V gene TRBV2; TRBD1 aligns across 10 bases. The CDR3 is 13 amino acids. V trimming: 7 bases; J trimming: 7 bases; junction bases outside the gene matches: 7. The germline gives CDR1 SNHLY, CDR2 FYNNEI. CDR3 sequence (DNA): TGTGCCAGCATCCGGGACAGGGGATTGGAGCAGTACTTC. This translates into CASIRDRGLEQYF.

The V call is TRBV12-3 or TRBV12-4, the J call TRBJ1-1, with D unclear. This CDR3 region has 13 residues. V dropped 5 bases and J dropped 9 bases, with 16 bases sitting between them. The CDR3 DNA follows: TGTGCCAGCAGTATCGGGAGCTTTCGCCAAGCTTTCTTT. Protein product: CASSIGSFRQAFF.